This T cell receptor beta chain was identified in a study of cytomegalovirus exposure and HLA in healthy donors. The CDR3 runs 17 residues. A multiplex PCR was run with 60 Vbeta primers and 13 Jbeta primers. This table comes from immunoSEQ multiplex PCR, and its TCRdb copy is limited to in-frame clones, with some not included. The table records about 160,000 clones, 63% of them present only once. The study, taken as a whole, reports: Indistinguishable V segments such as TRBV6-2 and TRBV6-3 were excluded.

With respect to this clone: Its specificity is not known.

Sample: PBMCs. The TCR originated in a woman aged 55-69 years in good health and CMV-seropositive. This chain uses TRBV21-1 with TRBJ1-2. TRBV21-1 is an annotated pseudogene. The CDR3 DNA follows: TGTGCCAGCAGCAAAGTCAGTACAGGACTACATAACTATGGCTACACCTTC. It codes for CASSKVSTGLHNYGYTF.